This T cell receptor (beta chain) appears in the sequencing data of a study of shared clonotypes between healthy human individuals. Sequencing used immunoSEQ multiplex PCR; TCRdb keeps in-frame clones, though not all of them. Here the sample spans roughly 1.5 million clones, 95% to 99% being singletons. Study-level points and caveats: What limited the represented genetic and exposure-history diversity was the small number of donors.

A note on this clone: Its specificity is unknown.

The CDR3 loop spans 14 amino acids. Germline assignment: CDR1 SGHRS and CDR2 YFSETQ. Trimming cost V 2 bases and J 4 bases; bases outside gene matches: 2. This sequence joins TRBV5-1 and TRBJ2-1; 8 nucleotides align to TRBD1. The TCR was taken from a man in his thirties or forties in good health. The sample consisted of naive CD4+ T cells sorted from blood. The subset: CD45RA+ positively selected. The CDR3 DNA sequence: TGCGCCAGCAGCTTCACAGGGGGTTACAATGAGCAGTTCTTC. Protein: CASSFTGGYNEQFF.